The T cell receptor beta chain described here comes from a study of T cells in Graves' hyperthyroidism and ophthalmopathy. Germline trimming cut 6 bases from V and 5 bases from J; bases unmatched to any gene: 5. The germline CDR1 and CDR2 sequences are DFQATT and SNEGSKA (reference sequence). The CDR3 runs 12 residues. RNA transcripts were the template for amplifying TCR beta CDR3 regions. During a first-round RT-PCR of the TCR CDR3, the HTBI primer set was used. TCRdb reanalysed the multiplex PCR reads using MiXCR and keeps one entry per CDR3 protein. The table records roughly 500,000 distinct CDR3 sequences, 40% to 50% of them present only once.

The chain recombines TRBV20-1 with TRBJ2-5; 8 bases agree with TRBD2. The TCR originated in an adult woman with Graves' disease, either hyperthyroidism or ophthalmopathy (not recorded which). Source material: peripheral blood or thyroid tissue (not recorded which). For the CDR3, the DNA is TGCAGTGCGCCCGGGACTAGGGAGACCCAGTACTTC. Translating it yields CSAPGTRETQYF.